This TCR beta chain was profiled in a study of siplizumab effects on memory and regulatory T cells. The V end was cut by 5 bases, the J end by 5 bases, with 16 bases between. Germline assignment: CDR1 LNHNV and CDR2 YYDKDF (reference sequence). The length of the CDR3 is 15 residues. As concerns this clone: Antigen specificity is unknown.

Study results and caveats: Only a minor fraction of alloreactive clones mapped to unstimulated subsets. Siplizumab significantly reduced alloreactive sequences traceable to unstimulated CD4+ memory cells. The Treg-derived share of mappable alloreactive CD4+ clones averaged about 74% with siplizumab and roughly 28% in controls.

Around 9.6 x 10^4 TCR templates per sample were sequenced. The table came from immunoSEQ multiplex PCR; TCRdb's copy has only in-frame clones and leaves some out. The sample has under 150,000 clones, about 94% seen once. The sequenced sample consisted of non-Treg CD4+ T cells sorted from blood. This rearrangement joins TRBV15 to TRBJ2-1, with TRBD1 as a possible D gene (5 bases). This TCR was recovered from a human donor in good health. The CDR3 nucleotides are TGTGCCACCAGCCCTCCAGGGAAGGGGAACAATGAGCAGTTCTTC. Translating gives CATSPPGKGNNEQFF.